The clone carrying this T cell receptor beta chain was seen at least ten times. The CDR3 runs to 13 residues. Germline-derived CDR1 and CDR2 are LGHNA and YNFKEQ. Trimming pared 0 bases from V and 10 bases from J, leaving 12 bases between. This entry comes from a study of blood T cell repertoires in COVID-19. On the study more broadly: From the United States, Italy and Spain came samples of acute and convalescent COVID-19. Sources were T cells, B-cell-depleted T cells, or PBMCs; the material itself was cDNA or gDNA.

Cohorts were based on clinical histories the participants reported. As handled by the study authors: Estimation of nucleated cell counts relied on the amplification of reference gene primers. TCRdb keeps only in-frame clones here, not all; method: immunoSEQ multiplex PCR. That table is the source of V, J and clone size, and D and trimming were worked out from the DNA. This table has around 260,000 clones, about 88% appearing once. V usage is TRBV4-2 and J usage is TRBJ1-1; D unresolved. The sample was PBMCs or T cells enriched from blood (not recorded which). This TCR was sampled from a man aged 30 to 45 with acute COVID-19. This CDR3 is CASSQEGGRGAFF. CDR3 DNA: TGTGCCAGCAGCCAAGAAGGAGGGCGAGGAGCTTTCTTT.